A selection of T cell receptor beta chains follows, all from one sample in a study of T cell changes during pregnancy in multiple sclerosis. TCRdb's table, derived via immunoSEQ multiplex PCR, lists solely in-frame clones and lacks some. Here the sample spans around 100,000 clones, about nine tenths being singletons. The sequencing used peripheral blood, collected after pregnancy. The receptors were gathered from a female donor with multiple sclerosis, enrolled in a pregnancy study. Each CDR3 is given without its conserved first and last residue.

length	V	CDR3
12	TRBV11-2	ASSPRAGLETQY
15	TRBV15	ATSRDYRGLSGNTIY
12	TRBV19	ASSIQGMNTEAF
13	TRBV6-5	ASSRPTSGEKTQY
12	TRBV5-1	ASRYREYNEKLF
10	TRBV29-1	SVLGVNTEAF
13	TRBV2	ASSEDGNVFYSYT
10	TRBV6-5	ASRKQSYEQY
13	TRBV7-2	ASSSRPTGDQPQH
13	TRBV6-1	ASSRGTLRPYEQY
13	TRBV4-1	ASSHPSVSKNIQY
10	TRBV18	ASSHRDSPLH
16	TRBV11-2	ASSFRSGTQNSGNTIY
11	TRBV19	ASRRVNTGELF
13	TRBV15	ATMGGQGRFQPQH
17	TRBV7-9	ASSFWDRGLLGNTGELF
15	TRBV9	ASSVSLDRAGTGELF
13	TRBV6-5	ASSLTGGGWGEQF
9	TRBV2	ASIRGGGYT
12	TRBV30	AWSVDGSNQPQH
12	TRBV28	ASRDRDTNQPQH
15	TRBV15	ATSRPGRSQGASEAF
11	TRBV2	ASGGLFTDTQY
14	TRBV6-1	ASSGRQGRYQETQY
11	TRBV6-5	ASSYAGNQPQH
12	TRBV13	ASSLRTGNSPLH
11	TRBV6-5	ASSPNREHEQY
13	TRBV5-1	ASSLEGDGTGELF
13	TRBV30	AYSKRGRNTGELF
14	TRBV6-6	ASSAPGVGQNTEAF
11	TRBV28	ASSLDSQETQY
13	TRBV28	ASSLGLSYNSPLH
11	TRBV18	ASSPRQNTEAF
12	TRBV5-4	ASSKGQDNYGYT
11	TRBV10-3	AISETNNQPQH
13	TRBV30	AWNRGKVSDTEAF
9	TRBV21-1	ASSLWTGEY
15	TRBV4-2	ASSQELGLAGINEQF
14	TRBV7-2	ASSLASGGPGRAQF
11	TRBV29-1	SVGGTGSYEQY